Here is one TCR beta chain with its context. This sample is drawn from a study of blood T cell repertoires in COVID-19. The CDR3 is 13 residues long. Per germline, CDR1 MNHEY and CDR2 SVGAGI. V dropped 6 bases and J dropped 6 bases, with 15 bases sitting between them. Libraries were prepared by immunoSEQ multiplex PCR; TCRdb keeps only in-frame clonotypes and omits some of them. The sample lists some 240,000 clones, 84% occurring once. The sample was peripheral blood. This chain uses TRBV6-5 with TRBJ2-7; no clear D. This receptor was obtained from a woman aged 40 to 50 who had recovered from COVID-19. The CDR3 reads CASSLELSREQYF. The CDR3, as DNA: TGTGCCAGCAGCTTAGAACTATCCCGCGAGCAGTACTTC.